Listed below are T cell receptor beta chains from one sample, sequenced in a study of Ad26.COV2.S vaccination and SARS-CoV-2 variants. Using immunoSEQ multiplex PCR, the repertoire was profiled, and TCRdb retains in-frame clones only, with some absent. This sample has approximately 500,000 clones; roughly 85% occur once, and the top ten carry around 13%. The sample in question was peripheral blood, obtained in a trial of Ad26.COV2.S vaccine versus placebo. The receptors stem from a person aged 18-65 years who received the Ad26.COV2.S COVID-19 vaccine or a placebo. Both conserved end residues are part of each CDR3. A D gene is named only where the DNA matches it firmly. A row's size may be missing; if present it is once, few, many or a size class.

clone_size	v_call	d_call	j_call	cdr3_aa	cdr3_nt
.	TRBV5-4	.	TRBJ2-3	CASSLGPGDTQYF	TGTGCCAGCAGCTTGGGGCCCGGGGATACGCAGTATTTT
.	TRBV2	TRBD1	TRBJ2-1	CASSLLNPGQGANEQFF	TGTGCCAGCAGCCTCTTAAACCCGGGACAGGGGGCGAATGAGCAGTTCTTC
many	TRBV7-9	.	TRBJ2-1	CASSPASNEQFF	TGTGCCAGCAGCCCAGCTAGCAATGAGCAGTTCTTC
.	TRBV29-1	.	TRBJ2-7	CSVEGGIGEQYF	TGCAGCGTTGAGGGAGGTATAGGCGAGCAGTACTTC
once	TRBV4-3	.	TRBJ2-1	CASSQETEGPYNEQFF	TGCGCCAGCAGCCAAGAGACGGAGGGACCCTACAATGAGCAGTTCTTC
.	TRBV28	.	TRBJ2-2	CASSSPGELFF	TGTGCCAGCAGTTCCCCCGGGGAGCTGTTTTTT
.	TRBV6-2/TRBV6-3	.	TRBJ1-1	CASSYSITQSQTGPGLPEAFF	TGTGCCAGCAGTTACTCGATAACCCAATCCCAAACCGGGCCGGGTTTGCCTGAAGCTTTCTTT
.	TRBV5-4	.	TRBJ1-4	CASSSEGRRGKAKLFF	TGTGCCAGCAGCTCAGAGGGGAGACGAGGGAAAGCAAAACTGTTTTTT
.	TRBV28	TRBD1	TRBJ1-2	CASSSTTGGPYGYTF	TGTGCCAGCAGTTCCACGACAGGGGGCCCCTATGGCTACACCTTC
.	TRBV18	TRBD2	TRBJ2-7	CASSPMRGTYEQYF	TGTGCCAGCTCACCGATGCGGGGGACCTACGAGCAGTACTTC
.	TRBV27	.	TRBJ1-1	CASSLGGDTEAFF	TGTGCCAGCAGTTTAGGAGGGGACACTGAAGCTTTCTTT
.	TRBV27	.	TRBJ1-5	CASSLGGDYQPQHF	TGTGCCAGCAGTTTGGGAGGGGACTATCAGCCCCAGCATTTT
.	TRBV11-1	.	TRBJ1-1	CASSSDSLNTEAFF	TGTGCCAGCAGCTCGGACAGTCTTAACACTGAAGCTTTCTTT
.	TRBV19	.	TRBJ1-2	CASSIRAGRGRGYTF	TGTGCCAGTAGTATAAGGGCAGGTAGGGGACGTGGCTACACCTTC
.	TRBV7-3	TRBD1	TRBJ1-1	CASSRDRASTEAFF	TGTGCCAGCAGCCGGGACAGGGCGAGCACTGAAGCTTTCTTT
.	TRBV6-5	.	TRBJ1-2	CASSYTRGSDGYTF	TGTGCCAGCAGTTACACCAGGGGTAGCGATGGCTACACCTTC
.	TRBV28	.	TRBJ2-1	CASSFLGTNEQFF	TGTGCCAGCAGTTTTTTGGGGACCAATGAGCAGTTCTTC
.	TRBV11-1	TRBD1	TRBJ1-1	CASSKITGGMNTEAFF	TGTGCCAGCAGCAAGATCACAGGGGGCATGAACACTGAAGCTTTCTTT
once	TRBV7-2	TRBD1	TRBJ2-1	CASSLRDRYNEQFF	TGTGCCAGCAGCTTAAGGGACAGGTACAATGAGCAGTTCTTC
.	TRBV4-1	.	TRBJ2-1	CASSQVDLISYNEQFF	TGCGCCAGCAGCCAAGTGGACTTAATCTCCTACAATGAGCAGTTCTTC
.	TRBV2	.	TRBJ2-6	CASSSGAGSGANVLTF	TGTGCCAGCAGTTCAGGGGCGGGTTCTGGGGCCAACGTCCTGACTTTC
.	TRBV6-2/TRBV6-3	TRBD1	TRBJ2-1	CASSKTGGDVNEQFF	TGTGCCAGCAGTAAGACAGGGGGCGACGTGAATGAGCAGTTCTTC
.	TRBV9	.	TRBJ1-3	CASSGPFGGAGNTIYF	TGTGCCAGCAGCGGTCCCTTCGGGGGGGCTGGAAACACCATATATTTT
.	TRBV6-1	TRBD1	TRBJ1-1	CASSEGAGQGATEAFF	TGTGCCAGCAGTGAAGGGGCGGGACAGGGGGCTACTGAAGCTTTCTTT
.	TRBV5-1	TRBD1	TRBJ2-1	CASSKTTGGYNEQFF	TGCGCCAGCAGCAAAACGACAGGGGGGTACAATGAGCAGTTCTTC
.	TRBV7-9	.	TRBJ2-7	CASSLGGGSSYEQYF	TGTGCCAGCAGCTTAGGGGGCGGCAGCTCCTACGAGCAGTACTTC
once	TRBV19	.	TRBJ1-3	CASSPESRSMGNTIYF	TGTGCCAGTAGTCCCGAGTCGAGGAGTATGGGAAACACCATATATTTT
.	TRBV5-4	.	TRBJ2-7	CASSLGLEYEQYF	TGTGCCAGCAGCTTGGGGTTGGAGTACGAGCAGTACTTC
.	TRBV20-1	.	TRBJ2-5	CSASVPIQETQYF	TGCAGTGCTAGTGTCCCTATACAAGAGACCCAGTACTTC
.	TRBV27	.	TRBJ2-7	CASSPRLSRRSYSYEQYF	TGTGCCAGCAGTCCGCGCCTCTCCCGCCGCAGTTACTCCTACGAGCAGTACTTC
.	TRBV3-1/TRBV3-2	.	TRBJ2-3	CASSQDLPDTQYF	TGTGCCAGCAGCCAAGATCTTCCAGATACGCAGTATTTT
.	TRBV12-5	.	TRBJ2-7	CASGRADPSAYCEQYF	TGTGCTAGTGGACGCGCCGACCCTAGCGCTTACTGCGAGCAGTACTTC
.	TRBV2	.	TRBJ2-7	CASRLQGEQYF	TGTGCCAGCAGACTACAGGGCGAGCAGTACTTC
.	TRBV5-1	TRBD1	TRBJ1-2	CASSGGTGTNYGYTF	TGCGCCAGCAGCGGCGGGACAGGGACTAACTATGGCTACACCTTC
.	TRBV7-6	.	TRBJ2-7	CASTLEETRGYEQYF	TGTGCCAGCACCCTAGAGGAGACTAGAGGCTACGAGCAGTACTTC
.	TRBV5-1	TRBD2	TRBJ2-1	CASSTGTSGVYNEQFF	TGCGCCAGCAGCACCGGGACTAGCGGAGTATACAATGAGCAGTTCTTC
.	TRBV24-1	TRBD2	TRBJ2-1	CATSDRTSGRSYNEQFF	TGTGCCACCAGTGATAGGACTAGCGGGAGATCCTACAATGAGCAGTTCTTC
.	TRBV6-2/TRBV6-3	TRBD2	TRBJ2-3	CASSPLAGVTDTQYF	TGTGCCAGCAGCCCACTAGCGGGAGTCACAGATACGCAGTATTTT
.	TRBV27	TRBD1	TRBJ2-5	CASSSLLAGTGGAETQYF	TGTGCCAGCAGTTCCCTCTTGGCGGGGACAGGGGGCGCGGAGACCCAGTACTTC
.	TRBV2	.	TRBJ1-4	CASRTREWNEKLFF	TGTGCCAGCAGGACCCGGGAGTGGAATGAAAAACTGTTTTTT
.	TRBV5-1	TRBD1	TRBJ1-2	CASREGGTYGYTF	TGCGCCAGCAGGGAAGGGGGCACCTATGGCTACACCTTC
.	TRBV7-9	.	TRBJ2-1	CASSLAGGGNEQFF	TGTGCCAGCAGCTTAGCGGGAGGCGGGAATGAGCAGTTCTTC
.	TRBV7-2	TRBD2	TRBJ2-5	CASSLSGGSETQYF	TGTGCCAGCAGCTTGTCCGGCGGGAGTGAGACCCAGTACTTC
.	TRBV15	TRBD2	TRBJ2-3	CATSSGRADTQYF	TGTGCCACCAGCAGCGGGAGGGCAGATACGCAGTATTTT
.	TRBV6-5	.	TRBJ1-4	CASSYSAGAREKLFF	TGTGCCAGCAGTTACTCAGCGGGGGCTCGGGAAAAACTGTTTTTT
.	TRBV4-3	TRBD2	TRBJ2-3	CASSQGSSGRMTDTQYF	TGCGCCAGCAGCCAAGGATCTAGCGGGAGGATGACAGATACGCAGTATTTT
.	TRBV19	TRBD2	TRBJ2-3	CACRLAGAGDTQYF	TGTGCCTGCCGGCTAGCGGGTGCCGGCGATACGCAGTATTTT
once	TRBV7-2	.	TRBJ1-6	CASSLAQRYNSPLHF	TGTGCCAGCAGCTTAGCGCAACGTTATAATTCACCCCTCCACTTT
.	TRBV5-1	.	TRBJ1-6	CASSLVAGDNSPLHF	TGCGCCAGCAGCTTGGTGGCCGGCGATAATTCACCCCTCCACTTT
.	TRBV11-3	.	TRBJ2-7	CASSPSRGYEQYF	TGTGCCAGCAGCCCCTCGCGTGGCTACGAGCAGTACTTC
.	TRBV19	.	TRBJ2-5	CASSINTLYETQYF	TGTGCCAGTAGTATTAATACACTCTATGAGACCCAGTACTTC
.	TRBV29-1	TRBD2	TRBJ2-7	CSVEFGLAGQYF	TGCAGCGTTGAGTTCGGGCTAGCGGGGCAGTACTTC
few	TRBV9	.	TRBJ1-3	CASSVEIQPGLSGNTIYF	TGTGCCAGCAGCGTAGAAATCCAGCCCGGCCTCTCTGGAAACACCATATATTTT
.	TRBV19	.	TRBJ2-1	CASSIGPGDYNEQFF	TGTGCCAGTAGTATCGGGCCGGGCGATTACAATGAGCAGTTCTTC
.	TRBV7-2	.	TRBJ1-1	CASSLVLGGSGQAFF	TGTGCCAGCAGCTTAGTTTTAGGGGGGTCCGGACAAGCTTTCTTT
few	TRBV7-8	.	TRBJ1-6	CASSLGQINSPLHF	TGTGCCAGCAGCTTAGGACAGATTAATTCACCCCTCCACTTT
.	TRBV19	.	TRBJ1-2	CASSITKDYGYTF	TGTGCCAGTAGTATCACCAAAGACTATGGCTACACCTTC
.	TRBV7-8	.	TRBJ1-2	CASSPATIMGYTF	TGTGCCAGCAGCCCAGCGACGATTATGGGCTACACCTTC
once	TRBV6-5	.	TRBJ2-5	CASSPRQRVGETQYF	TGTGCCAGCAGTCCACGGCAGCGGGTGGGAGAGACCCAGTACTTC